This T cell receptor (beta chain) was recovered during a study of cytomegalovirus exposure and HLA in healthy donors. As for the study in general: A prior analysis found roughly 110 million unique TCR beta sequences from 150 million to 200 million T cells.

Study results and limitations: The authors later found most CMV-associated TCR beta chains appeared HLA-restricted.

Notes on this clone: Its antigen is as yet unknown. This sample also contains other DNA sequences that code for the same CDR3.

PCR used 60 Vbeta primers and 13 Jbeta primers. Sequencing was performed with immunoSEQ multiplex PCR; in TCRdb, only in-frame clones are kept and a portion is missing. The sample yields around 92,000 clones, 80% seen once. The V gene lost 2 bases and the J gene lost 1 base, with 9 bases spanning the gap. This CDR3 region has 15 residues. In germline, CDR1 is SGHRS, CDR2 YFSETQ. Everyone who donated was a healthy bone marrow donor. Sequencing input: PBMCs. The chain is built from TRBV5-1 and TRBJ2-2; D possibly corresponds to TRBD2 (5 bases). The clonotype was recovered from a man between 18 and 29 years old in good health and CMV-seronegative. For the CDR3, the DNA is TGCGCCAGCAGCTTCGGTCGGGGGAACACCGGGGAGCTGTTTTTT. Its translation is CASSFGRGNTGELFF.